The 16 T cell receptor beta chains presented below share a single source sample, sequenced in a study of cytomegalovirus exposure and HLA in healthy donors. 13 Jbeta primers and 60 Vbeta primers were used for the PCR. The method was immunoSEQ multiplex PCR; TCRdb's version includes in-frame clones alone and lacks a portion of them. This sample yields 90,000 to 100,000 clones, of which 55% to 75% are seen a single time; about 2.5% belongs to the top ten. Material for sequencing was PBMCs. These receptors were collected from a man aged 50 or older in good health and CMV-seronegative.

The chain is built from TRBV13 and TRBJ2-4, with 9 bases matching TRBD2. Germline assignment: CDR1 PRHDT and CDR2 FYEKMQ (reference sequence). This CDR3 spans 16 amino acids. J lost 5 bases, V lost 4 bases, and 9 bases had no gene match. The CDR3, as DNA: TGTGCCAGCAGCTACCGCATGTCTAGCGGGGAAAACATTCAGTACTTC. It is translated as CASSYRMSSGENIQYF.

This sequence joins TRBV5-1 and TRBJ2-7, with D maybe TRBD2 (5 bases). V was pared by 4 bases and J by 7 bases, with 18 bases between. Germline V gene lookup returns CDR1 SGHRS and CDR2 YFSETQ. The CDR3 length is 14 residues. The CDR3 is CASSLPAGSGEQYF. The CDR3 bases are TGCGCCAGCAGCCTCCCGGCGGGTTCGGGGGAGCAGTACTTC.

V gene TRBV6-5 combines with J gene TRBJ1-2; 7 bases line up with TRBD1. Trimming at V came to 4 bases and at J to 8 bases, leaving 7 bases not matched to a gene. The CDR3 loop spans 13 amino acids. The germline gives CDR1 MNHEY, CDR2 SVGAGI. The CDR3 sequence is CASSLQGLGGYTF. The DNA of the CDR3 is TGTGCCAGCAGTTTACAGGGGCTTGGGGGCTACACCTTC.

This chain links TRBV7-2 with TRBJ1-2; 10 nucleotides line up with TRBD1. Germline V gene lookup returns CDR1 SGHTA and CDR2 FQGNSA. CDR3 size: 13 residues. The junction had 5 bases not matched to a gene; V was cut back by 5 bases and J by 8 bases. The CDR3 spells CASSADRGKGYTF. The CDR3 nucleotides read TGTGCCAGCAGCGCGGACAGGGGGAAGGGCTACACCTTC.

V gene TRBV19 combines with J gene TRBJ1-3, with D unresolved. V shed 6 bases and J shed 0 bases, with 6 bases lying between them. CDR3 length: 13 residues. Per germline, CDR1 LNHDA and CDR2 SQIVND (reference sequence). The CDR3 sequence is CASRASSGNTIYF. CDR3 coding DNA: TGTGCCAGTAGAGCGTCCTCTGGAAACACCATATATTTT.

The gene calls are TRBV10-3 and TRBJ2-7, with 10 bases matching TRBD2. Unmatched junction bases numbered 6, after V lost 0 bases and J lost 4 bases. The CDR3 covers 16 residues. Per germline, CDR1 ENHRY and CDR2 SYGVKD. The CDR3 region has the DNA TGTGCCATCAGTGAGTCGCCTAGCGGGAGTGTATACGAGCAGTACTTC. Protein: CAISESPSGSVYEQYF.

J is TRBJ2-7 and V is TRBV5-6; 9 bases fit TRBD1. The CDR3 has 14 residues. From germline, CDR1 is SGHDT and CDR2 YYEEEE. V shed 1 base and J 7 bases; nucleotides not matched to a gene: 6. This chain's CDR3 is CASSLRDRVLEQYF. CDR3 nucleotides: TGTGCCAGCAGCTTGAGGGACAGGGTTTTAGAGCAGTACTTC.

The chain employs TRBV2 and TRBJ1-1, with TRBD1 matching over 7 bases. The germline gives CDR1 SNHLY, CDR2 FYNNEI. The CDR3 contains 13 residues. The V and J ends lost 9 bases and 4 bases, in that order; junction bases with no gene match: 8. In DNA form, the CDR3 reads TGTGCCAGGCGGCAGGGGGAGTTCACTGAAGCTTTCTTT. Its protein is CARRQGEFTEAFF.

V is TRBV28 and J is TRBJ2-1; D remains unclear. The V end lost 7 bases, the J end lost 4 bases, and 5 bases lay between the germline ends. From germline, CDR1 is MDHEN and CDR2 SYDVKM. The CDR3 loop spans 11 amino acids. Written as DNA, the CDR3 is TGTGCCAGCATCCTTTACAATGAGCAGTTCTTC. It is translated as CASILYNEQFF.

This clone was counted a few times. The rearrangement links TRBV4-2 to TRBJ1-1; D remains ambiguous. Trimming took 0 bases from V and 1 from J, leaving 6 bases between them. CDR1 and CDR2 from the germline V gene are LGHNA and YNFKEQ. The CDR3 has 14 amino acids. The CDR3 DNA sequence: TGTGCCAGCAGCCAAGATCTAGCGAACACTGAAGCTTTCTTT. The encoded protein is CASSQDLANTEAFF.

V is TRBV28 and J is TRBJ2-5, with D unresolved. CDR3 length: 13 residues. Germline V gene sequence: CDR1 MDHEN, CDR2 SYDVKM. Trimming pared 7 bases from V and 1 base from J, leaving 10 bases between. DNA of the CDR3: TGTGCCAGCAATACACCGTTCCAAGAGACCCAGTACTTC. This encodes CASNTPFQETQYF.

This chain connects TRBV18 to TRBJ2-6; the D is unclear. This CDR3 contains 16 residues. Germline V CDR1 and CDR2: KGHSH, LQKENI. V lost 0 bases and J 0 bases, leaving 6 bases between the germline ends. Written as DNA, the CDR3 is TGTGCCAGCTCACCACCGCGAGGCTCTGGGGCCAACGTCCTGACTTTC. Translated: CASSPPRGSGANVLTF.

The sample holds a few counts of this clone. Here the CDR3 DNA reads TGTGCCAGCAGTTACTCGTCGGGGAATTCCGGCAATGAGCAGTTCTTC. The encoded protein is CASSYSSGNSGNEQFF. This chain links TRBV6-5 with TRBJ2-1; TRBD2 might be the D (5 bases). Trimming shortened V by 0 bases and J by 6 bases, and 15 bases separated the two germline ends. CDR1 is MNHEY, CDR2 SVGAGI, per germline. There are 16 residues in the CDR3.

CDR3 amino acids: CASSLVGGREDEQYF. The CDR3 bases are TGTGCCAGCAGCTTAGTGGGTGGGAGAGAGGACGAGCAGTACTTC. The chain joins TRBV7-6 to TRBJ2-7, with TRBD2 as a possible D gene (5 bases). The CDR3 totals 15 residues. V was cut by 1 base and J by 5 bases, with 15 bases left in between. Germline CDR1 reads SGHVS; CDR2 reads FNYEAQ.

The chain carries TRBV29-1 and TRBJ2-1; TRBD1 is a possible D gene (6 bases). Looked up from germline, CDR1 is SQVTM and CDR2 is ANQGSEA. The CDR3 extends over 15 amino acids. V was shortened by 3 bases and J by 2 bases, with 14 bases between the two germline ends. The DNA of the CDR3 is TGCAGCGTTGACCCGGACAGAACAGCCTACAATGAGCAGTTCTTC. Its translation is CSVDPDRTAYNEQFF.

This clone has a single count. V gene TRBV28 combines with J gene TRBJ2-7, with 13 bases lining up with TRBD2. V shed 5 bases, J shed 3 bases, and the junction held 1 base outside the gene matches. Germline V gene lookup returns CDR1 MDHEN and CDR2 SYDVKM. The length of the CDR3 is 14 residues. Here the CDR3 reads CASSGTSGIYEQYF. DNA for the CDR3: TGTGCCAGCAGTGGGACTAGCGGGATCTACGAGCAGTACTTC.